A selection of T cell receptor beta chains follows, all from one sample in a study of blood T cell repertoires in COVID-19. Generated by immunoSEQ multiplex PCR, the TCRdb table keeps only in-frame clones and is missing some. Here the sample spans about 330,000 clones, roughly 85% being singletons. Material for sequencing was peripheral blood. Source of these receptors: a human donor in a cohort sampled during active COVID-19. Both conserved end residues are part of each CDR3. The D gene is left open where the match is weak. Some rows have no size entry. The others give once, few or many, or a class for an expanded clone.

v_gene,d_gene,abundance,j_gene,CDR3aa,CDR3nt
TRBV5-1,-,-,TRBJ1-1,CASSEPYLRGTEAFF,TGCGCCAGCAGCGAACCCTACCTAAGGGGGACTGAAGCTTTCTTT
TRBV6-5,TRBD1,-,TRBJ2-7,CASIKDRGSYEQYF,TGTGCCAGCATTAAGGACAGGGGGTCCTACGAGCAGTACTTC
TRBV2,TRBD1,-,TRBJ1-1,CASSPDRGLTEAFF,TGTGCCAGCAGTCCTGACAGGGGGCTTACTGAAGCTTTCTTT
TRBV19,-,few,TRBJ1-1,CASSISGENTEAFF,TGTGCCAGTAGTATTTCAGGGGAAAACACTGAAGCTTTCTTT
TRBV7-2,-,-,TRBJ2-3,CASSPSPGQLTDTQYF,TGTGCCAGCAGCCCCTCCCCGGGACAACTCACAGATACGCAGTATTTT
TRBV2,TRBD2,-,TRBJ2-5,CASSESGGRGKTQYF,TGTGCCAGCAGTGAATCGGGGGGTCGGGGGAAGACCCAGTACTTC
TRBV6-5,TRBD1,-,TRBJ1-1,CASSPKGAPLAFF,TGTGCCAGCAGTCCTAAGGGGGCACCTCTGGCTTTCTTT
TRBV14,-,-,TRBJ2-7,CASSHLGARSYEQYF,TGTGCCAGCAGCCATCTAGGGGCCAGGTCCTACGAGCAGTACTTC
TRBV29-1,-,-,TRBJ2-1,CSVVARGYNEQFF,TGCAGCGTTGTAGCCAGGGGCTACAATGAGCAGTTCTTC
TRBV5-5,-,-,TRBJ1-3,CASSLAGVGDTIYF,TGTGCCAGCAGCTTAGCGGGGGTAGGAGACACCATATATTTT
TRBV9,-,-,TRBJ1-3,CASSVATGTVGNTIYF,TGTGCCAGCAGCGTAGCCACAGGGACCGTCGGAAACACCATATATTTT
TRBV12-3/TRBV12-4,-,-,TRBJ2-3,CASSRVQGDTQYF,TGTGCCAGCAGCAGAGTTCAGGGAGATACGCAGTATTTT
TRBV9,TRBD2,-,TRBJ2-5,CASSVVGLARETQYF,TGTGCCAGCAGCGTAGTGGGACTAGCCCGCGAGACCCAGTACTTC
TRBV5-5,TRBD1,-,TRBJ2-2,CASSRDRGWNTGELFF,TGTGCCAGCAGCCGGGACAGGGGTTGGAACACCGGGGAGCTGTTTTTT
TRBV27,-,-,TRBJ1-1,CASGSAGSAFF,TGTGCCAGCGGATCGGCAGGTTCGGCTTTCTTT
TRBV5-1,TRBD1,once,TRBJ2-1,CASSEGQNEQFF,TGCGCCAGCAGCGAGGGACAGAATGAGCAGTTCTTC
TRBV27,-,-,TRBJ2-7,CASSSGTLYEQYF,TGTGCCAGCAGTTCGGGGACACTATACGAGCAGTACTTC
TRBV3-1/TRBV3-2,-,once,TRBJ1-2,CASSQDFIRGSGYTF,TGTGCCAGCAGCCAGGACTTCATTAGAGGGAGTGGCTACACCTTC
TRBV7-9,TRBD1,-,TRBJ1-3,CASSGRDRSGNTIYF,TGTGCCAGCAGCGGGCGGGACAGGTCAGGAAACACCATATATTTT
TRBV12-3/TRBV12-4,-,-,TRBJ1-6,CASRLQGNSPLHF,TGTGCCAGCAGGCTCCAGGGAAATTCACCCCTCCACTTT
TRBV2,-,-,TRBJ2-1,CATPGVTRVNNEQFF,TGTGCCACCCCGGGGGTCACTAGGGTGAACAATGAGCAGTTCTTC
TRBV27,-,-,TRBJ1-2,CASSLEAGLGYGYTF,TGTGCCAGCAGTTTAGAGGCAGGGCTGGGCTATGGCTACACCTTC
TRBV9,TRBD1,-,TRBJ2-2,CASSAGTGGGGELFF,TGTGCCAGCAGCGCCGGGACAGGGGGAGGCGGGGAGCTGTTTTTT
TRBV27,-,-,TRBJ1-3,CATYSPSSGNTIYF,TGTGCCACGTACAGCCCGAGCTCTGGAAACACCATATATTTT
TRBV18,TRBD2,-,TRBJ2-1,CASSPLTSGGSYNEQFF,TGTGCCAGCTCACCCTTGACTAGCGGGGGGTCGTACAATGAGCAGTTCTTC
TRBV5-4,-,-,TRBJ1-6,CASSRQSSVRNSPLHF,TGTGCCAGCAGCCGACAGTCCTCTGTGCGAAATTCACCCCTCCACTTT
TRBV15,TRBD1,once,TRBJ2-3,CATSREDRDTDTQYF,TGTGCCACCAGCAGAGAGGACAGGGACACAGATACGCAGTATTTT
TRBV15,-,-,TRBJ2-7,CATSRVYIQLTYEQYF,TGTGCCACCAGCAGAGTCTATATCCAATTAACCTACGAGCAGTACTTC
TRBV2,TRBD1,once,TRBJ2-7,CASRGTATYEQYF,TGTGCCAGCAGGGGGACAGCCACCTACGAGCAGTACTTC
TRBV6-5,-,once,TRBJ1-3,CASTALDRGNTIYF,TGTGCCAGCACTGCACTTGATAGAGGAAACACCATATATTTT
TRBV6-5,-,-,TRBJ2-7,CATRQGGEQYF,TGTGCCACCCGGCAGGGCGGCGAGCAGTACTTC
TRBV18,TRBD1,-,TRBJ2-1,CASSPPGQGNNEQFF,TGTGCCAGCTCACCACCGGGACAGGGGAACAATGAGCAGTTCTTC
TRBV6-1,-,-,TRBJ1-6,CASSDRIGSSYNSPLHF,TGTGCCAGCAGTGACAGGATAGGAAGCTCCTATAATTCACCCCTCCACTTT
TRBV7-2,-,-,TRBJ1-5,CASSLVSYSNQPQHF,TGTGCCAGCAGCTTAGTGAGTTATAGCAATCAGCCCCAGCATTTT